This T cell receptor beta chain was captured in a study of tumor-infiltrating lymphocytes in primary liver carcinoma. Study details: Roughly 3.5 to 7.13 million productive TCRbeta reads came from each sample, comparable across tissue types.

From approximately 550 ng of total RNA, TCR beta-specific cDNA was reverse-transcribed using a constant-region primer. It was through three nested multiplex PCR rounds of slightly modified ARM-PCR that TCR beta libraries arose. It was with TRBV1-TRBV30 forward primers and a C-beta reverse primer that the first two PCR rounds were run, at around 10 cycles each. TCRdb passed the multiplex PCR reads through MiXCR, listing each CDR3 protein once. The sample contains about 20,000 distinct CDR3 sequences, around 81% of which appear only once. Starting material for RNA and DNA co-extraction consisted of about 17-34 mg of unsorted bulk tissue. Over 80% viable tumor cells were present in every tumor sample. The length of the CDR3 is 15 residues. Per germline, CDR1 SGHAT and CDR2 FQNNGV. As to this clonotype: One junction end disagrees with the germline gene, perhaps due to a read error.

The rearrangement joins TRBV11-2 to TRBJ2-3; no firm D call. The sequenced sample consisted of liver tumor tissue from sampling region 2. This sample's subset: tumor region T2, inferior pole. This clonotype originated in a woman aged 30 to 39 with primary liver carcinoma and hepatitis B virus infection. Here the CDR3 reads CASSLVVRSSDTQYF. As DNA, the CDR3 is TGTGCCAGTAGCTTAGTAGTGAGAAGCTCAGATACGCAGTATTTT.